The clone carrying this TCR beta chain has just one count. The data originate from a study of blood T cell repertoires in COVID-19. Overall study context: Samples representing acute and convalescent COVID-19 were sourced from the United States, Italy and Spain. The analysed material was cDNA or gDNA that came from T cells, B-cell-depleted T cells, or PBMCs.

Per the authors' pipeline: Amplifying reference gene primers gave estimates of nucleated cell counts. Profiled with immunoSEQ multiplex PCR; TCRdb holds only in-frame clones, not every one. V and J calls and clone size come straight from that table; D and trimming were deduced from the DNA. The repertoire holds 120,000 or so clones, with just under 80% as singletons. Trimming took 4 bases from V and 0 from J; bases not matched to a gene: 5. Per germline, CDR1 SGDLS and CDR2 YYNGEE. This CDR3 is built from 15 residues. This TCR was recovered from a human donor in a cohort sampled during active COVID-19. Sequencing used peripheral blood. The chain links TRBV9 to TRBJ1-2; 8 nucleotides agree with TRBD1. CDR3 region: CASSSQQGANYGYTF. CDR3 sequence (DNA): TGTGCCAGCAGCTCCCAACAGGGGGCTAACTATGGCTACACCTTC.